This T cell receptor (beta chain) was obtained from a study of Tregs in tolerant kidney transplant recipients. Study results and caveats: Nucleotide sequences could not be compared across some patients' samples due to primer changes. Few patients were studied, so findings need validation in larger groups. The most relevant donor-specific Treg TCRbeta repertoire apparently came from expansion with activated donor B cells.

This CDR3 is 15 amino acids long. The germline gives CDR1 MGHDK, CDR2 SYGVNS. Trimming cost V 1 base and J 4 bases; bases outside gene matches: 6. Turning to this clone: Its cognate antigen is unknown.

The nonmyeloablative bone marrow transplants came from related graft donors, with transient mixed chimerism. Thawed PBMCs were FACS-sorted into unstimulated CD4+CD25+CD127- regulatory T cells, CD4+CD25- non-regulatory cells, CD4 and CD8 cells. Profiling relied on immunoSEQ multiplex PCR, and the TCRdb table lists in-frame clones only, not all of them. The table shows approximately 50,000 clones, with 90% to 95% occurring only once. The sequencing used CD8+ T cells from blood (PBMCs), collected 24 months after the transplant. The J gene is TRBJ2-7, the V gene TRBV25-1, with TRBD1 matching over 8 bases. The TCR was taken from a human patient who received a combined kidney and bone marrow transplant. Some T cells may arise from the graft donor. This CDR3 is CASSESTGGRYEQYF. CDR3 coding DNA: TGTGCCAGCAGTGAATCTACAGGGGGTCGGTACGAGCAGTACTTC.